Listed here are 7 T cell receptor beta chains from one sample, sequenced in a study of OX40 agonist ivuxolimab in advanced cancers. Library method: the immunoSEQ multiplex PCR assay. TCRdb took over this immuneACCESS table, retaining in-frame rearrangements with V and J assigned. Such tables are incomplete; in checked studies, under half of the missing clones stem from an unresolved V gene, and the remainder is unexplained. Here the sample has more than 65,000 clones; roughly 94% occur a single time. The ten largest account for more than 15% of the sample. This material consisted of CD4+ or CD8+ T cells sorted from blood, taken in a trial of the OX40 agonist ivuxolimab. The receptors stem from an adult with an advanced solid tumor such as melanoma, head and neck, liver or kidney cancer.

The genes are TRBV2 and TRBJ1-3, with TRBD1 as a possible D gene (6 bases). Germline V gene sequence: CDR1 SNHLY, CDR2 FYNNEI. The CDR3 has 15 amino acids. V was trimmed by 4 bases and J by 0 bases, leaving 10 bases between them. The CDR3 loop reads CASSVDRSSGNTIYF. CDR3 sequence (DNA): TGTGCCAGCAGTGTAGACAGGAGCTCTGGAAACACCATATATTTT.

The V and J genes are TRBV7-9 and TRBJ2-3; perhaps D is TRBD1 or TRBD2 (6 bases each). V lost 4 bases and J 2 bases, leaving 13 bases between the germline ends. Germline CDR1 reads SEHNR; CDR2 reads FQNEAQ (reference sequence). This CDR3 is 15 amino acids long. This CDR3 is CASSSLGGSTDTQYF. The CDR3 nucleotides read TGTGCCAGCAGCTCCTTGGGGGGCTCCACAGATACGCAGTATTTT.

The chain joins TRBV7-9 to TRBJ1-5; TRBD1 agrees at 7 bases. The CDR3 has 15 residues. Germline CDR1 is SEHNR and CDR2 is FQNEAQ (reference sequence). V lost 5 bases, J lost 1 base, and 5 bases stayed unmatched. Written as DNA, the CDR3 is TGTGCCAGCAGCCCACAGGGGAGCAGCAATCAGCCCCAGCATTTT. It codes for CASSPQGSSNQPQHF. The whole variable domain, remainder taken from reference TRBV7-9 and TRBJ1-5, is DTGVSQNPRHKITKRGQNVTFRCDPISEHNRLYWYRQTLGQGPEFLTYFQNEAQLEKSRLLSDRFSAERPKGSFSTLEIQRTEQGDSAMYLCASSPQGSSNQPQHFGDGTRLSIL.

V and J are TRBV19 and TRBJ1-2; D unresolved. Per germline, CDR1 LNHDA and CDR2 SQIVND (reference sequence). Trimming took 1 base from V and 4 from J, leaving 10 bases between them. The CDR3 length is 14 residues. The CDR3 DNA is TGTGCCAGTAGTATAGTAGGAACGGGCTATGGCTACACCTTC. Amino acid sequence: CASSIVGTGYGYTF.

The rearrangement joins TRBV5-5 to TRBJ2-5; D is tentatively TRBD1 or TRBD2 (5 bases each). CDR1 and CDR2 from the germline V gene are SGHKS and YYEKEE (reference sequence). The CDR3 extends over 16 amino acids. V was cut by 0 bases and J by 3 bases, with 15 bases left in between. CDR3 DNA: TGTGCCAGCAGCTTGGGAGGGGCCGGGACCGAAGAGACCCAGTACTTC. It yields the protein CASSLGGAGTEETQYF.

J is TRBJ2-1 and V is TRBV7-6; either TRBD1 or TRBD2 may supply D (5 bases each). Between the trimmed V and J ends, which lost 0 bases and 6 bases, there was a span of 12 bases. Germline assignment: CDR1 SGHVS and CDR2 FNYEAQ. CDR3 length: 15 residues. The CDR3 DNA reads TGTGCCAGCAGCTTAGCCTCGGGGCTAGCCAATGAGCAGTTCTTC. Translating it yields CASSLASGLANEQFF.

For the CDR3, the DNA is TGTGCCAGTAGTATACGGGGGGTCTACGAGCAGTACTTC. Protein sequence: CASSIRGVYEQYF. This chain joins TRBV19 and TRBJ2-7; 7 bases align to TRBD2. This CDR3 is 13 amino acids long. CDR1 is LNHDA, CDR2 SQIVND, per germline (reference sequence). V dropped 2 bases and J dropped 3; count of bases not matched to a gene: 1.